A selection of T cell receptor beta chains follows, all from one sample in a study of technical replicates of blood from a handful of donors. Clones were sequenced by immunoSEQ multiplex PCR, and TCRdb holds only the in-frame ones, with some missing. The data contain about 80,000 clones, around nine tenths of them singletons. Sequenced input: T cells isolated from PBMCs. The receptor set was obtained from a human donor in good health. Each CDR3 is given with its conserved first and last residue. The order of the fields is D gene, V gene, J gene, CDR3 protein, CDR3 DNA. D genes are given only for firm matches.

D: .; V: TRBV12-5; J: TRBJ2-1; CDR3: CASEGEMGNEQFF; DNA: TGTGCTAGTGAGGGGGAGATGGGAAATGAGCAGTTCTTC
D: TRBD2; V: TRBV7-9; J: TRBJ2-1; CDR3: CASSLRIAGVHEQFF; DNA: TGTGCCAGCAGCTTAAGGATAGCGGGAGTCCATGAGCAGTTCTTC
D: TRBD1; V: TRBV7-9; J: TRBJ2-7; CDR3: CASSETGTYYEQYF; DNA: TGTGCCAGCAGCGAGACAGGGACCTACTACGAGCAGTACTTC
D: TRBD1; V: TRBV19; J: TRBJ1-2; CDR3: CASQDRGYNYGYTF; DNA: TGTGCCAGTCAGGACAGGGGTTATAACTATGGCTACACCTTC
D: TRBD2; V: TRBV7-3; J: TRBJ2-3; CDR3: CASSPSGIRTDTQYF; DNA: TGTGCCAGCAGCCCGAGCGGGATCCGCACAGATACGCAGTATTTT
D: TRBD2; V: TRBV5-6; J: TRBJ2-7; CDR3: CASSLAGGGYEQYF; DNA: TGTGCCAGCAGCTTGGCTGGGGGGGGGTACGAGCAGTACTTC
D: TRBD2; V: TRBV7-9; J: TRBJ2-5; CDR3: CAIPGLAGEETQYF; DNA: TGTGCCATCCCGGGACTAGCGGGAGAAGAGACCCAGTACTTC
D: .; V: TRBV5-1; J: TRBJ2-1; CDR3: CASSLGTNEQFF; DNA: TGCGCCAGCAGCTTGGGGACTAATGAGCAGTTCTTC
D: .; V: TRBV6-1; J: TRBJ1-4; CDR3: CASRNRLPNEKLFF; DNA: TGTGCCAGCAGGAACAGGCTTCCCAATGAAAAACTGTTTTTT
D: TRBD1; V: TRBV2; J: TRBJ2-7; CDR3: CASSEHPPTGPSEQYF; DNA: TGTGCCAGCAGTGAACATCCTCCGACAGGGCCTTCTGAGCAGTACTTC
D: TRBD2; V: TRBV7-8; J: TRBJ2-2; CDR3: CASSSGTILGELFF; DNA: TGTGCCAGCAGCTCCGGGACTATCTTAGGGGAGCTGTTTTTT
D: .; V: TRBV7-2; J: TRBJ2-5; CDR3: CASRVGLFQETQYF; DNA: TGTGCCAGCAGAGTGGGACTGTTCCAAGAGACCCAGTACTTC
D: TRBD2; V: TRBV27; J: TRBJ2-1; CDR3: CASRSLAGGHEQFF; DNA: TGTGCCAGCAGATCTCTAGCGGGAGGTCATGAGCAGTTCTTC
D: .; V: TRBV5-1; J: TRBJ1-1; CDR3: CASSSDQGPTEAFF; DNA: TGCGCCAGCAGCTCGGACCAGGGGCCGACTGAAGCTTTCTTT
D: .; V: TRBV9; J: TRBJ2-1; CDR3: CASSGEIGGNEQFF; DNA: TGTGCCAGCAGCGGGGAAATTGGGGGGAATGAGCAGTTCTTC
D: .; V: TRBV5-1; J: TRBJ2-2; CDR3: CASSWAGSSGELFF; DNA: TGCGCCAGCAGCTGGGCAGGGTCTAGCGGGGAGCTGTTTTTT
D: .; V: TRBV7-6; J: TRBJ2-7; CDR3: CASSLGAGNYEQYF; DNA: TGTGCCAGCAGCTTAGGGGCCGGAAACTACGAGCAGTACTTC